This TCR beta chain was captured by sequencing in a study of blood T cells in healthy people across ages (dated by TCRdb to between 2015 and 2017). About the full investigation: Template switching captured roughly one uniquely barcoded TCR beta cDNA molecule per two T cells in model experiments. Using deep sequencing normalized with unique cDNA molecular identifiers, the study measured how TCR beta repertoire diversity changes with age. Donors were grouped into four age groups: young (average approximately 16 years), middle-aged (39), aged (about 60) and long-lived (approximately 81). To avoid experimental bias, donors of different ages were distributed randomly across sequencing lanes. The study analyzed two additional independent replicas of 1 million unique cDNA reads from the same blood draw for two donors, one aged 18 to 29 and one aged 80 or older. Broad study findings and their caveats: Estimates of total diversity based on one million sequenced T cells were considered lower bounds and underestimates. Bulk unsorted PBMC profiling prevented conclusive comparison of naive and antigen-experienced compartments. Donor CMV infection status was unknown, potentially confounding age-related changes in expanded clonotypes. The long-lived group showed more naive CD4+ T cells, fewer expanded clones and increased TCR diversity than the aged group, suggesting age selection. As age increased, observed TCR beta diversity per million T cells dropped in a roughly linear way, and a significant reduction was already evident by age around 41. The percentage of naive T cells measured by flow cytometry correlated strongly with observed TCR beta diversity.

This clonotype was found a few times. This clone's antigen is unknown. This clone may be a read error of a much larger clone one base away. Systemically healthy Caucasian individuals from Russia, some 36 in total and aged roughly 6 to 90 years, were included as donors. Each donor gave around 9.9 milliliters of peripheral blood, collected into EDTA-treated Vacutainer tubes. Ficoll-Paque density-gradient centrifugation was used to isolate PBMCs, with at least 7 million per sample. Total RNA, at least 5 micrograms per sample, was extracted from PBMCs with Trizol reagent. Naive CD45RAhigh/CD27high T cell percentages were measured by flow cytometry on a PBMC aliquot from every donor. Receptor libraries were prepared by 5' RACE. The run used an Illumina HiSeq 2500. A second PCR of roughly 7 to 11 cycles was performed with a sample-barcoded 5' primer and a J-beta primer mix. Each TCR beta cDNA molecule received a unique molecular identifier from a template-switch 5' adaptor carrying 12 random nucleotides. Each sample yielded at least 2.5 million CDR3-containing paired-end reads. All of the RNA was converted into first-strand cDNA using the Mint cDNA synthesis kit, with a TRBC-specific oligonucleotide serving as the primer. All cDNA was treated with uracil-DNA glycosylase and then went through a first 18-cycle PCR with the universal primers M1SS and BC2_uni_R. Per the authors' processing: For normalization, 1 million high-quality reads, each with a distinct molecular identifier, were randomly selected from each sample. Instead of being binned into consensus sequences, reads that shared molecular identifiers were thrown out. CDR3 identification, clonotype clustering and error correction used MiTCR with a Q25 quality threshold and the strictest error-elimination algorithm. A nonparametric unseen species model with Euler transformation was used to estimate a lower bound on total TCR beta diversity. Through fastp at Q25 and MiXCR, TCRdb rebuilt clones from the public reads, retaining in-frame beta chains. Each record represents a unique CDR3 protein, reported with the most common genes and DNA among its rows. The V and J calls, along with clone size, are taken from TCRdb and not from the paper's own processing. The sample yields roughly 640,000 distinct CDR3 sequences; about 30% were counted once. The ten largest make up 15% to 19% of the sample.

The TCR comes from a woman of 80 years or more in good health. Sequencing was carried out using blood.

The CDR3 region: CAISESTGEEQYF. The DNA sequence reads TGTGCCATCAGTGAGTCGACGGGGGAAGAGCAGTACTTC. Here the chain combines TRBV10-3 and TRBJ2-5; the D gene is perhaps TRBD2, on 6 matching bases. Its CDR3 holds 13 amino acids, cysteine through phenylalanine. Solely the CDR3 DNA is kept, with 39 bases framed from the first base. CDR1 and CDR2 are read off the germline V gene as ENHRY and SYGVKD. V gives up 0 bases and J gives up 11 bases, and the segment between their germline ends measures 13 bases.